The 18 T cell receptor beta chains below were found in one sample sequenced in a study of OX40 agonist ivuxolimab in advanced cancers. Libraries were made using the immunoSEQ multiplex PCR assay. The clones in this table, taken by TCRdb from immuneACCESS, are in-frame only. Not every clone is retained; where verified, under half of the shortfall comes from an unresolved V gene, and the cause of the rest is unknown. This sample holds tens of thousands of clones; roughly 73% were observed only once. The top ten clones comprise around 18% of the sample. The sequencing here drew on CD4+ or CD8+ T cells sorted from blood, taken in a trial of the OX40 agonist ivuxolimab. The receptor set was obtained from an adult with an advanced solid tumor such as melanoma, head and neck, liver or kidney cancer.

The chain couples TRBV5-8 to TRBJ1-2; D gene unclear. Between the trimmed V and J ends, which lost 4 bases and 4 bases, there was a span of 14 bases. Germline V lookup: CDR1 SGHTS, CDR2 YDEGEE. The CDR3 loop spans 14 amino acids. In DNA, the CDR3 is TGTGCCAGCAGCCCCCGAGCGATATTCTATGGCTACACCTTC. Protein product: CASSPRAIFYGYTF.

The chain has TRBV5-8 and TRBJ2-1; D is unclear. The germline CDR1 and CDR2 sequences are SGHTS and YDEGEE. The CDR3 extends over 14 amino acids. V lost 1 base and J lost 4, with 9 bases in between. CDR3 region: CASSLIWVYNEQFF. The CDR3 DNA reads as TGTGCCAGCAGCTTGATCTGGGTTTACAATGAGCAGTTCTTC.

The rearrangement links TRBV7-9 to TRBJ1-4, with D possibly matching TRBD1 (5 bases). The V end was cut by 2 bases, the J end by 6 bases, with 19 bases between. The germline V gene has CDR1 SEHNR and CDR2 FQNEAQ (reference sequence). The CDR3 is 17 amino acids. The CDR3 loop reads CASSLRDDTPRDEKLFF. The CDR3, as DNA: TGTGCCAGCAGCTTAAGGGACGACACCCCCCGGGATGAAAAACTGTTTTTT. Combining the CDR3 with reference TRBV7-9 and TRBJ1-4 gives the whole variable domain DTGVSQNPRHKITKRGQNVTFRCDPISEHNRLYWYRQTLGQGPEFLTYFQNEAQLEKSRLLSDRFSAERPKGSFSTLEIQRTEQGDSAMYLCASSLRDDTPRDEKLFFGSGTQLSVL.

In this sample, this clone turned up a few times. The chain carries TRBV30 and TRBJ2-7; maybe TRBD1 (5 bases). V lost 0 bases to trimming and J lost 6 bases, with 12 bases between them. There are 13 residues in the CDR3. CDR1 and CDR2 (germline): GTSNPN, SVGIG (reference sequence). DNA for the CDR3: TGTGCCTGGAGTGTCGGCAGGGTAAGCGAGCAGTACTTC. This codes for CAWSVGRVSEQYF.

The chain couples TRBV6-6 to TRBJ2-3; no definite D call. This CDR3 region has 11 residues. Germline V gives CDR1 MNHNY, CDR2 SVGAGI (reference sequence). V shed 2 bases and J shed 4 bases, with 1 base lying between them. CDR3 region: CASSYPDTQYF. DNA of the CDR3: TGTGCCAGCAGTTACCCAGATACGCAGTATTTT.

The chain joins TRBV19 to TRBJ2-7; TRBD2 aligns across 9 bases. The germline V gene has CDR1 LNHDA and CDR2 SQIVND (reference sequence). V trimming: 3 bases; J trimming: 3 bases; junction bases outside the gene matches: 3. The CDR3 is 14 residues long. Here the CDR3 DNA reads TGTGCCAGTAGTATCACAGCGGGGGGCTACGAGCAGTACTTC. This codes for CASSITAGGYEQYF.

This chain uses TRBV5-5 with TRBJ2-2; the D is unclear. CDR1 is SGHKS, CDR2 YYEKEE, per germline (reference sequence). The CDR3 length is 11 residues. V was cut by 0 bases and J by 9 bases, with 3 bases left in between. The chain's CDR3 is CASSLDRELFF. The DNA of the CDR3 is TGTGCCAGCAGCTTGGACAGGGAGCTGTTTTTT.

J is TRBJ1-1 and V is TRBV28; D uncertain. The CDR3 length is 14 residues. V was cut by 4 bases and J by 1 base, with 10 bases left in between. Per the germline V gene, CDR1 is MDHEN and CDR2 is SYDVKM. CDR3 amino acids: CASSYGRSNTEAFF. For the CDR3, the DNA is TGTGCCAGCAGTTACGGCAGATCGAACACTGAAGCTTTCTTT.

This clone was detected a few times. The chain employs TRBV5-4 and TRBJ1-1, with 7 bases lining up with TRBD1. Germline V lookup: CDR1 SGHNT, CDR2 YYREEE (reference sequence). The CDR3 extends over 14 amino acids. The V and J ends lost 3 bases and 4 bases, in that order; junction bases with no gene match: 6. CDR3 bases: TGTGCCAGCAGCTCACACAGGGGAGTCACTGAAGCTTTCTTT. Translating gives CASSSHRGVTEAFF.

The J gene is TRBJ2-3, the V gene TRBV28; the D call may be TRBD1 or TRBD2 (5 bases each). Looked up from germline, CDR1 is MDHEN and CDR2 is SYDVKM. Trimming cost V 3 bases and J 6 bases, with 13 bases left between them. This CDR3 is 14 amino acids long. The CDR3 sequence: CASSLAGAGDTQYF. The CDR3 nucleotides read TGTGCCAGCAGTTTGGCCGGGGCTGGGGATACGCAGTATTTT.

The chain carries TRBV19 and TRBJ2-7; 8 nucleotides agree with TRBD2. Germline CDR1 LNHDA, CDR2 SQIVND (reference sequence). The CDR3 spans 14 residues. The V and J ends lost 3 bases and 2 bases, in that order; junction bases with no gene match: 3. The CDR3 DNA is TGTGCCAGTAGTATGTCGGGGGGGGCCTACGAGCAGTACTTC. Protein sequence: CASSMSGGAYEQYF.

This clone appeared a single time. V and J are TRBV6-1 and TRBJ1-1; the match to TRBD1 covers 7 bases. Germline lookup yields CDR1 MNHNS and CDR2 SASEGT. The CDR3 runs to 15 residues. The trim removed 6 bases at V and 1 base at J, leaving 8 bases unmatched. CDR3 protein: CASSVATGTNTEAFF. CDR3 bases: TGTGCCAGCAGCGTCGCGACAGGGACGAACACTGAAGCTTTCTTT.

This clone is a singleton in its sample. The V call is TRBV15, the J call TRBJ1-4; no definite D call. Per the germline V gene, CDR1 is LNHNV and CDR2 is YYDKDF (reference sequence). Trimming left V 4 bases short and J 8 bases short, with 17 bases between. The length of the CDR3 is 15 residues. Written as DNA, the CDR3 is TGTGCCACCAGCAAGAAGGAGGAGCGGGGAGAAAAACTGTTTTTT. As protein: CATSKKEERGEKLFF.

This clone was seen more than once but under ten times. The chain has TRBV7-3 and TRBJ1-1; TRBD1 is a possible D gene (5 bases). CDR1 SGHTA and CDR2 FQGTGA come from the germline V gene. This CDR3 is 12 amino acids long. The germline V and J ends were trimmed by 5 bases and 7 bases, with 11 bases remaining between them. The DNA of the CDR3 is TGTGCCAGCAGCCAAACCCAGGGTGAAGCTTTCTTT. Translated, it gives CASSQTQGEAFF.

The rearrangement uses TRBV27 and TRBJ2-2, with D possibly being TRBD2 (6 bases). Trimming removed 3 bases from V and 0 bases from J, with 14 bases in between. CDR1 and CDR2 (germline): MNHEY, SMNVEV (reference sequence). The CDR3 runs to 17 residues. CDR3 region: CASSFDRGNANTGELFF. CDR3 sequence (DNA): TGTGCCAGCAGTTTTGATCGGGGGAACGCGAACACCGGGGAGCTGTTTTTT.

In nucleotides, the CDR3 is TGTGCCAGTAGGATCTCTGGGGCCAACGTCCTGACTTTC. Translation gives CASRISGANVLTF. The chain joins TRBV19 to TRBJ2-6; D gene ambiguous. The ends were cut back, 6 bases at V and 0 bases at J, with 3 bases in the middle. The CDR3 length is 13 residues. CDR1 and CDR2 from the germline V gene are LNHDA and SQIVND (reference sequence).

The CDR3 DNA is TGTGCCACCAGCAGGTACGGGCGAACTATGAACACTGAAGCTTTCTTT. This codes for CATSRYGRTMNTEAFF. The chain uses TRBV15 and TRBJ1-1; D not resolved. Germline lookup yields CDR1 LNHNV and CDR2 YYDKDF (reference sequence). The CDR3 runs 16 residues. The ends were cut back, 3 bases at V and 0 bases at J, with 14 bases in the middle.

The V call is TRBV27, the J call TRBJ1-2, with 9 bases fitting TRBD1. Germline CDR1 reads MNHEY; CDR2 reads SMNVEV (reference sequence). This CDR3 is built from 14 residues. V lost 0 bases, J lost 4 bases, and 0 bases stayed unmatched. The CDR3 nucleotides read TGTGCCAGCAGTTTATCGACAGGGGGCTATGGCTACACCTTC. Its translation is CASSLSTGGYGYTF.